These 12 T cell receptor beta chains share one sample of origin, sequenced in a study of blood T cell repertoires in COVID-19. Libraries were prepared by immunoSEQ multiplex PCR; TCRdb keeps only in-frame clonotypes and omits some of them. The sample shows roughly 320,000 clones, 85% to 90% of them seen only once. What was sequenced was PBMCs or T cells enriched from blood (not recorded which). The receptors originated from a man aged 25 to 40 who had recovered from COVID-19.

The rearrangement uses TRBV29-1 and TRBJ1-2; 8 bases match TRBD1. With 0 bases clipped from V and 5 bases from J, the junction kept 8 bases outside the gene matches. The CDR3 extends over 15 amino acids. Germline CDR1 is SQVTM and CDR2 is ANQGSEA. CDR3 in amino acids: CSVEDPHTGGYGYTF. DNA for the CDR3: TGCAGCGTTGAAGATCCTCATACAGGGGGGTATGGCTACACCTTC.

The CDR3 spells CSVEGLYTEAFF. The CDR3 bases are TGCAGCGTTGAGGGGCTTTACACTGAAGCTTTCTTT. The chain combines TRBV29-1 with TRBJ1-1; weak D call: TRBD1 (5 bases). The V gene's germline CDR1 is SQVTM and CDR2 ANQGSEA. CDR3 length: 12 residues. Trimming pared 3 bases from V and 3 bases from J, leaving 8 bases between.

The chain recombines TRBV27 with TRBJ1-6; TRBD1 might be the D (6 bases). Per the germline V gene, CDR1 is MNHEY and CDR2 is SMNVEV (reference sequence). CDR3 size: 18 residues. The V end lost 4 bases, the J end lost 0 bases, and 16 bases lay between the germline ends. CDR3 DNA: TGTGCCAGCAGTTCTCCCCCTGGACAGAGCTCCTATAATTCACCCCTCCACTTT. It translates to CASSSPPGQSSYNSPLHF.

The chain couples TRBV7-2 to TRBJ2-1; 9 bases are a match to TRBD2. Losses at the gene ends were 5 bases for V and 2 bases for J; bases not matched to a gene: 4. CDR3 length: 15 residues. Germline CDR1 reads SGHTA; CDR2 reads FQGNSA. The CDR3 nucleotides read TGTGCCAGCAGCGGAGGACTAGCGACCTACAATGAGCAGTTCTTC. Translating gives CASSGGLATYNEQFF.

The rearrangement links TRBV6-9 to TRBJ2-2; TRBD1 agrees at 10 bases. Unmatched junction bases numbered 6, after V lost 5 bases and J lost 3 bases. Germline V CDR1 and CDR2: MNHGY, SVAAGI. This CDR3 has 16 residues. The CDR3 region has the DNA TGTGCCAGCAGTCTCCGGACAGGGGGTGACACCGGGGAGCTGTTTTTT. Amino acid sequence: CASSLRTGGDTGELFF.

The CDR3 region has the DNA TGCGCCAGCAGGCACAGTCAAGTTGATTCACCCCTCCACTTT. Encoded protein: CASRHSQVDSPLHF. V is TRBV5-1 and J is TRBJ1-6; D is undetermined. Germline V gene sequence: CDR1 SGHRS, CDR2 YFSETQ. The CDR3 consists of 14 residues. The ends were cut back, 5 bases at V and 8 bases at J, with 14 bases in the middle. The whole variable domain, filled in from reference TRBV5-1 and TRBJ1-6, reads KAGVTQTPRYLIKTRGQQVTLSCSPISGHRSVSWYQQTPGQGLQFLFEYFSETQRNKGNFPGRFSGRQFSNSRSEMNVSTLELGDSALYLCASRHSQVDSPLHFGNGTRLTVT.

The chain employs TRBV3-1 (or the pseudogene TRBV3-2) and TRBJ2-5; possibly TRBD1 for D (6 bases). Germline lookup yields CDR1 LGHDT and CDR2 YNNKEL (reference sequence). The V end was cut by 1 base, the J end by 5 bases, with 11 bases between. This CDR3 comprises 14 residues. The CDR3 region is CASSQVQGGETQYF. The CDR3 DNA reads TGTGCCAGCAGCCAAGTACAGGGTGGCGAGACCCAGTACTTC.

The chain recombines TRBV27 with TRBJ2-7; 13 nucleotides agree with TRBD2. The CDR3 is made up of 15 amino acids. V gave up 7 bases and J gave up 5 bases; unmatched junction bases: 8. Germline V gene lookup returns CDR1 MNHEY and CDR2 SMNVEV (reference sequence). The CDR3 DNA sequence: TGTGCCAGCAAAACTAGCGGGGGGGCTTACCACGAGCAGTACTTC. Translating it yields CASKTSGGAYHEQYF.

A word on this clone: This CDR3 is also generated by other DNA sequences in the sample. The chain uses TRBV5-1 and TRBJ2-3; D not resolved. The V and J ends lost 0 bases and 0 bases respectively, with 5 bases between them. CDR1 is SGHRS, CDR2 YFSETQ, per germline. This CDR3 comprises 14 residues. DNA of the CDR3: TGCGCCAGCAGCTTGGGACAAAGCACAGATACGCAGTATTTT. It codes for CASSLGQSTDTQYF.

This clone was seen a few times. This sequence joins TRBV14 and TRBJ1-5; D uncertain. This CDR3 is 13 amino acids long. Trimming left V 0 bases short and J 5 bases short, with 5 bases between. CDR1 SGHDN and CDR2 FVKESK come from the germline V gene. CDR3 in amino acids: CASSQDSDQPQHF. The CDR3 DNA reads as TGTGCCAGCAGCCAAGACTCGGATCAGCCCCAGCATTTT. The variable domain in full, completed from reference TRBV14 and TRBJ1-5, reads EAGVTQFPSHSVIEKGQTVTLRCDPISGHDNLYWYRRVMGKEIKFLLHFVKESKQDESGMPNNRFLAERTGGTYSTLKVQPAELEDSGVYFCASSQDSDQPQHFGDGTRLSIL.

The chain links TRBV6-5 to TRBJ2-7; D is perhaps TRBD2 (6 bases). The V gene's germline CDR1 is MNHEY and CDR2 SVGAGI. The V gene lost 6 bases and the J gene lost 1 base, with 16 bases spanning the gap. The CDR3 totals 15 residues. CDR3 residues: CASSLRAGPSYEQYF. The CDR3 DNA is TGTGCCAGCAGCCTCCGGGCGGGGCCATCCTACGAGCAGTACTTC.

The V call is TRBV7-9, the J call TRBJ2-5; D remains unclear. Germline-derived CDR1 and CDR2 are SEHNR and FQNEAQ (reference sequence). The germline V and J ends were trimmed by 5 bases and 3 bases, with 13 bases remaining between them. The CDR3 consists of 14 residues. DNA of the CDR3: TGTGCCAGCAGCCCCAGGTCCAGGAAAGAGACCCAGTACTTC. It translates to CASSPRSRKETQYF.